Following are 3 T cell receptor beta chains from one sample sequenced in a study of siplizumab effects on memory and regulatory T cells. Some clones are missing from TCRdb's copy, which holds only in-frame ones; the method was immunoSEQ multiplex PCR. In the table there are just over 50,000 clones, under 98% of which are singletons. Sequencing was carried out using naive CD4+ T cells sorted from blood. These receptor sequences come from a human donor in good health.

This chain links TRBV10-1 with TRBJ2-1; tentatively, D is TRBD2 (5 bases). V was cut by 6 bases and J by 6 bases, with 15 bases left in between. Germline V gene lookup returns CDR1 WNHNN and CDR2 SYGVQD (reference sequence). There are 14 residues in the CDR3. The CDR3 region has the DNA TGCGCCAGCAGAGTTGGGAGAGGGCGCAATGAGCAGTTCTTC. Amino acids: CASRVGRGRNEQFF.

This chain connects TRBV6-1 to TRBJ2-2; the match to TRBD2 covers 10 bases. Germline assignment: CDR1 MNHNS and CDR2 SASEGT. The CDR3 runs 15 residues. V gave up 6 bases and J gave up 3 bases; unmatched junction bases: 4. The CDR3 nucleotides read TGTGCCAGCAGGCGGACTAGCGGCTACACCGGGGAGCTGTTTTTT. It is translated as CASRRTSGYTGELFF.

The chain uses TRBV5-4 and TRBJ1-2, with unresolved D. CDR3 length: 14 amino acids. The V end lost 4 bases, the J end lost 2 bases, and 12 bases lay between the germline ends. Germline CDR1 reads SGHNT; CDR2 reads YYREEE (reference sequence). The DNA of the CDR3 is TGTGCCAGCAGCCCCCGGACGGGGAACTATGGCTACACCTTC. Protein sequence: CASSPRTGNYGYTF.